This T cell receptor beta chain was sequenced in a study of blood T cell repertoires in COVID-19. As for the study in general: Donors in the United States, Italy and Spain gave samples during acute or convalescent COVID-19.

Per the original data handling: Reference gene primer amplification gave estimated nucleated cell counts. Method: immunoSEQ multiplex PCR; TCRdb's copy keeps in-frame clones and lacks some. That table furnishes V, J and clone size, whereas the DNA furnished D and trimming. The data show fewer than 250,000 clones, around nine tenths seen once. This CDR3 has 13 residues. V was shortened by 4 bases and J by 7 bases, with 8 bases between the two germline ends. Per the germline V gene, CDR1 is SGHTA and CDR2 is FQGTGA. V is TRBV7-3 and J is TRBJ1-6; D call uncertain. The origin of this receptor is a woman aged 55-75 years who had recovered from COVID-19. Sequenced input: peripheral blood. The CDR3 DNA reads as TGTGCCAGCAGCTCTCTCCCGAATTCACCCCTCCACTTT. Translating it yields CASSSLPNSPLHF.